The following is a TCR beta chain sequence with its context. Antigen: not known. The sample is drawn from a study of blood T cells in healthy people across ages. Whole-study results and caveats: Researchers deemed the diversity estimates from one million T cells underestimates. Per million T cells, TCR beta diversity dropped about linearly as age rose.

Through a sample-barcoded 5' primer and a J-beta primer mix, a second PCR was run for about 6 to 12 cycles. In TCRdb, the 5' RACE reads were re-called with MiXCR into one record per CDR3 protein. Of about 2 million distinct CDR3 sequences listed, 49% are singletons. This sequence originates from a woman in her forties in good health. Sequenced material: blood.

CDR3 loop: CASGPLWGAYGYTF. The DNA of the CDR3 is TGTGCCAGCGGTCCCCTATGGGGGGCCTATGGCTACACCTTC. The chain links TRBV6-5 to TRBJ1-2; D may be TRBD1 (6 bases). Looked up from germline, CDR1 is MNHEY and CDR2 is SVGAGI. V lost 8 bases and J lost 4, with 17 bases in between. This CDR3 spans 14 amino acids.